This T cell receptor beta chain was profiled in a study of T cells in Graves' hyperthyroidism and ophthalmopathy. From germline, CDR1 is MNHEY and CDR2 SMNVEV (reference sequence). CDR3 length: 17 residues. V lost 0 bases to trimming and J lost 5 bases, with 19 bases between them. General study results and limits: The majority of expanded thyroid clonotypes above 0.001 also appeared in blood.

TCR beta CDR3 regions were amplified from RNA. The HTBI primer set drove a first-round RT-PCR of the TCR CDR3. TCRdb re-analysed the multiplex PCR reads in MiXCR, keeping a single row per CDR3 protein. Of about 350,000 distinct CDR3 sequences listed, about a sixth are singletons. Hyperthyroidism in the patients, aged 18 to 65, was newly diagnosed and under 2 months in duration. Exclusions: uncontrolled infection, other autoimmune disease, pregnancy, lactation. Each diagnosis drew on symptoms, thyroxine, TRAb, thyroid ultrasound and orbital computed tomography findings. This clonotype was seen at least ten times. Its antigen remains unidentified.

The sequence came from a woman aged 25-40 years with Graves' hyperthyroidism that later progressed to Graves' ophthalmopathy. The sample comprised blood. The J gene is TRBJ2-5, the V gene TRBV27; D not resolved. The CDR3 reads CASSLSAFMGPLETQYF. The CDR3 bases are TGTGCCAGCAGTTTATCCGCCTTTATGGGTCCCCTGGAGACCCAGTACTTC.